Each of the 3 T cell receptor beta chains below was sequenced from the same sample in a study of T cells in Graves' hyperthyroidism and ophthalmopathy (dated by TCRdb to about 2019). The method was multiplex PCR. Sequenced on an Illumina HiSeq 2000. The TCR beta CDR3 regions were amplified from the RNA transcripts. The TCR CDR3 was subjected to a first round of RT-PCR using the HTBI primer set and the Qiagen OneStep RT-PCR kit. TCRdb handled the public reads itself, with Q25 trimming in fastp and clone calling in MiXCR, and kept productive beta chains. Under each unique CDR3 protein, matching rows form one entry showing the most common genes and DNA. A total of about 350,000 distinct CDR3 sequences appear in this sample, over 15% of them only once. The ten biggest clones cover 15% to 18% of the sample. Sample: blood. The receptor set was obtained from a middle-aged woman with Graves' ophthalmopathy.

V and J are TRBV30 and TRBJ2-4; D ambiguous. V gave up 5 bases and J gave up 0 bases, with 11 bases separating them. Per germline, CDR1 GTSNPN and CDR2 SVGIG (reference sequence). The CDR3 has 14 amino acids. The CDR3 region has the DNA TGTGCCTGGGGCCCCTCGGGAGCCAAAAACATTCAGTACTTC. The encoded protein is CAWGPSGAKNIQYF.

Ten or more counts support this clonotype. This chain links TRBV11-1 with TRBJ1-5; TRBD1 is a possible D gene (5 bases). In germline, CDR1 is SGHAT, CDR2 FQDESV (reference sequence). V lost 2 bases and J 5 bases, leaving 13 bases between the germline ends. The CDR3 spans 15 residues. DNA for the CDR3: TGTGCCAGCAGCTTAACGGGGGGAAGGGATCAGCCCCAGCATTTT. It encodes CASSLTGGRDQPQHF.

A note on this clonotype: At one boundary the junction diverges from the germline segment, which might be a read error. The V call is TRBV5-1, the J call TRBJ2-7, with D uncertain. CDR3 size: 12 residues. Germline assignment: CDR1 SGHRS and CDR2 YFSETQ. The CDR3 sequence: CASSSTGYEQCF. CDR3 in DNA: TGCGCCAGCAGCTCGACGGGTTACGAGCAGTGCTTC.